This T cell receptor (beta chain) was observed in a study of blood T cell repertoires in COVID-19. The overall study: From the United States, Italy and Spain came samples of acute and convalescent COVID-19. PBMCs, B-cell-depleted T cells, or T cells were the source of the cDNA or gDNA that made up the material.

Original analysis: Reference gene primer amplification gave nucleated cell count estimates. Using immunoSEQ multiplex PCR, the repertoire was profiled, and TCRdb retains in-frame clones only, with some absent. The V and J calls and clone size were taken over from that table, and D and trimming were inferred from the DNA. This sample yields under 50,000 clones, of which over 80% are seen a single time; about three fifths belongs to the top ten. Trimming stripped 7 bases from V and 4 bases from J, with 8 bases between. CDR1 and CDR2 from the germline V gene are MNHNS and SASEGT. The CDR3 totals 12 residues.

Material: peripheral blood. The clonotype was recovered from a man aged 65 to 85 with acute or convalescent COVID-19. V is TRBV6-1 and J is TRBJ1-5, with D unresolved. The CDR3 sequence: CASTRPNQPQHF. Here the CDR3 DNA reads TGTGCCAGCACCAGGCCGAATCAGCCCCAGCATTTT.